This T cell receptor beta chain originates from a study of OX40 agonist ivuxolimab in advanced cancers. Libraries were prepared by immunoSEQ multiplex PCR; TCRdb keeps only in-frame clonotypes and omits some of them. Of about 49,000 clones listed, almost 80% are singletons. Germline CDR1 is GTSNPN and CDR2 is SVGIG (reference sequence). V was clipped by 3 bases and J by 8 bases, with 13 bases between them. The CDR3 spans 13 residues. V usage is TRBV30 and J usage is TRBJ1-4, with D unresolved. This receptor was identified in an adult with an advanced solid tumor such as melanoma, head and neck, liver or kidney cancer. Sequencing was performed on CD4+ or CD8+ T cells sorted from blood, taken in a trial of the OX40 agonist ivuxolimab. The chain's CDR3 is CAWSRRDSEKLFF. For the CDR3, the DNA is TGTGCCTGGAGCAGGCGAGACTCCGAAAAACTGTTTTTT.